This TCR beta chain appears in the sequencing data of a study of cytomegalovirus exposure and HLA in healthy donors. Study as a whole: Counted in an early data release were tens of millions of unique TCRs from HLA-typed donors. Whole-study results and caveats: Cytomegalovirus association was assigned to about 150 TCR beta chains. Common viral pathogens seemed to be connected with several of the most significant clusters, according to a later analysis.

This clone has only one observation. Its specificity is not known. Researchers ran the PCR with 60 Vbeta and 13 Jbeta primers. Original processing methods: Later work found approximately 80 million unique TCR beta chains, with approximately 12 million shared. This table comes from immunoSEQ multiplex PCR, and its TCRdb copy is limited to in-frame clones, with some not included. The DNA gave D and trimming, while V, J and clone size come from that table. The sample has approximately 59,000 clones; roughly two thirds are singletons. The origin of this receptor is a man between 25 and 39 years old in good health and CMV-seronegative. The specimen sequenced was PBMCs.

The CDR3 sequence is CASSNRDRQETQYF. The CDR3 nucleotides are TGTGCCAGCTCAAACCGGGACAGACAAGAGACCCAGTACTTC. This chain uses TRBV18 with TRBJ2-5; TRBD1 matches at 7 bases. The CDR3 runs to 14 residues. The V segment lost 5 bases and the J segment 2 bases; nucleotides outside the gene matches: 5. Germline V CDR1 and CDR2: KGHSH, LQKENI.